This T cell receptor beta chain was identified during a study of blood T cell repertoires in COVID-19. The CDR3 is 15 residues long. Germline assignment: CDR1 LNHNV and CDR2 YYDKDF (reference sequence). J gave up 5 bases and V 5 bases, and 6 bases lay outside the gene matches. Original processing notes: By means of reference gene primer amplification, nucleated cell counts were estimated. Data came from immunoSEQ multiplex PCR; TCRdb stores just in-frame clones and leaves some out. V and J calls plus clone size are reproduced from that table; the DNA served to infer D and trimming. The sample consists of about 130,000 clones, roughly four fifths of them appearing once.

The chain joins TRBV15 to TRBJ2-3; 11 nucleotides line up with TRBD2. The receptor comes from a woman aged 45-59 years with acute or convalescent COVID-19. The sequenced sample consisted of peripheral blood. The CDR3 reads CATSVSGGALDTQYF. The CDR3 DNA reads TGTGCCACCAGCGTTAGCGGGGGGGCCTTAGATACGCAGTATTTT.